This is a list of T cell receptor beta chains from one sample in a study of blood T cell repertoires in COVID-19. Method: immunoSEQ multiplex PCR; TCRdb's copy keeps in-frame clones and lacks some. Found here are 150,000 to 200,000 clones, about 88% of them singletons; the top ten hold 0.99%. The sequenced sample was peripheral blood. All receptors come from a man between 18 and 29 years old with acute or convalescent COVID-19. Each CDR3 is given with its conserved first and last residue. The D gene is left open where the match is weak. Clone sizes are given selectively: once, few, many, or a class where the clone is expanded.

>-|TRBV18|TRBJ2-5|-
TGTGCCAGCTCACAACGAGCTGAAGAGACCCAGTACTTC
CASSQRAEETQYF
>TRBD1|TRBV24-1|TRBJ2-3|-
TGTGCCACCAGTGACCGGGGACAGGGCGGAAAAGATACGCAGTATTTT
CATSDRGQGGKDTQYF
>-|TRBV6-6|TRBJ1-5|-
TGTGCCAGCAGCTTACAGCACCGAAATCAGCCCCAGCATTTT
CASSLQHRNQPQHF
>-|TRBV6-5|TRBJ2-7|-
TGTGCCAGCAGTTACCGGGGGACCTACGAGCAGTACTTC
CASSYRGTYEQYF
>-|TRBV30|TRBJ2-5|-
TGTGCCTGGACCAGCGGTCAGCGAGAGACCCAGTACTTC
CAWTSGQRETQYF
>TRBD1|TRBV27|TRBJ2-5|-
TGTGCCAGCAGTCCCCGGACAGGGGGCTCAGAGACCCAGTACTTC
CASSPRTGGSETQYF
>TRBD1|TRBV28|TRBJ2-2|-
TGTGCCAGCAGACCGGGACAGGGGGCCTTCGGGGAGCTGTTTTTT
CASRPGQGAFGELFF
>-|TRBV21-1|TRBJ1-3|few
TGTGCCAGCAGCAAGAGACAGGGGACCCCTGGAAACACCATATATTTT
CASSKRQGTPGNTIYF
>-|TRBV7-6|TRBJ1-4|-
TGTGCCAGCAGCCTATATTTATGGGGGCTTAAAAATGAAAAACTGTTTTTT
CASSLYLWGLKNEKLFF
>TRBD1|TRBV30|TRBJ1-4|-
TGTGCCTGGGAAGGACAGGGAAGTGAAAAACTGTTTTTT
CAWEGQGSEKLFF
>-|TRBV5-8|TRBJ1-5|-
TGTGCCAGCAGCTTCTGGGGACAAGGAACGTGGCAGCCCCAGCATTTT
CASSFWGQGTWQPQHF
>TRBD2|TRBV5-1|TRBJ2-5|-
TGCGCCAGCAGCTTGGCCTACGGGCTAGCGGGGGACTCACGCCAAGAGACCCAGTACTTC
CASSLAYGLAGDSRQETQYF
>-|TRBV20-1|TRBJ1-1|-
TGCAGTGCTAGTCGGGGTCGCACTGAAGCTTTCTTT
CSASRGRTEAFF
>-|TRBV24-1|TRBJ2-5|-
TGTGCCACCAGTGTGGACAGTTACCAAGAGACCCAGTACTTC
CATSVDSYQETQYF
>-|TRBV12-5|TRBJ1-1|-
TGTGCTAGTGGTTTGATTACCAGTTCGAACACTGAAGCTTTCTTT
CASGLITSSNTEAFF
>TRBD1|TRBV4-2|TRBJ1-1|-
TGTGCCAGCAGCCAGTCAACCAGGGGGCAGACTGAAGCTTTCTTT
CASSQSTRGQTEAFF
>-|TRBV30|TRBJ2-5|-
TGTGCCTGGAGCGGCGGAATTGGAGAGACCCAGTACTTC
CAWSGGIGETQYF
>TRBD1|TRBV30|TRBJ1-4|-
TGTGCCTGGAGTGTAGGGTCCGGGACAGGGAGAGAAAAACTGTTTTTT
CAWSVGSGTGREKLFF
>TRBD1|TRBV5-1|TRBJ1-6|-
TGCGCCAGCAGCCCGGGACAGGGCCATAATTCACCCCTCCACTTT
CASSPGQGHNSPLHF
>-|TRBV5-4|TRBJ1-3|-
TGTGCCAGCAGCGATACAGGGAGCTCTGGAAACACCATATATTTT
CASSDTGSSGNTIYF
>TRBD1|TRBV6-2/TRBV6-3|TRBJ1-6|once
TGTGCCAGCAGTCTCACCGGGACAGGGCCTTCACCCCTCCACTTT
CASSLTGTGPSPLHF
>-|TRBV21-1|TRBJ2-2|-
TGTGCCAGCAGCCGGGACACATACACGGGCGGGGAGCTGTTTTTT
CASSRDTYTGGELFF
>-|TRBV19|TRBJ2-5|few
TGTGCCAGTAGTATGTTACAGGCGGTGTACCAAGAGACCCAGTACTTC
CASSMLQAVYQETQYF
>-|TRBV3-1/TRBV3-2|TRBJ2-2|once
TGTGCCAGCAGCCGAAGAGGGGGTGCGAACACCGGGGAGCTGTTTTTT
CASSRRGGANTGELFF
>TRBD1|TRBV5-1|TRBJ1-6|-
TGCGCCAGCAGCTTGTTTGTTGGGACAGGGGGCGCGGGTTATTCACCCCTCCACTTT
CASSLFVGTGGAGYSPLHF
>-|TRBV19|TRBJ1-5|-
TGTGCCACTGGTTCAGGTATGCCCCAGCATTTT
CATGSGMPQHF
>-|TRBV6-6|TRBJ1-4|-
TGTGCCAGCAGTTACTCGGTCCAGGTTAATGAAAAACTGTTTTTT
CASSYSVQVNEKLFF
>TRBD2|TRBV27|TRBJ2-1|-
TGTGCCAGCAGTCTAGTACTTTTAGCGGGGGGAAGGAATGAGCAGTTCTTC
CASSLVLLAGGRNEQFF
>TRBD2|TRBV5-6|TRBJ2-2|-
TGTGCCCGCAGCTTACGTGGGGGGGACACCGGGGAGCTGTTTTTT
CARSLRGGDTGELFF
>-|TRBV4-1|TRBJ1-6|-
TGCGCCAGCAGCCAAGAACGTAGTGAGGCCCTCCACTTT
CASSQERSEALHF
>-|TRBV5-8|TRBJ2-7|-
TGTGCCAGCAGCTTGTGGCAGTTGTTCTACGAGCAGTACTTC
CASSLWQLFYEQYF
>TRBD1|TRBV3-1/TRBV3-2|TRBJ2-3|-
TGTGCCAGCAGCCCGGGACAGCAGGACAGCACAGATACGCAGTATTTT
CASSPGQQDSTDTQYF
>-|TRBV2|TRBJ1-1|-
TGTGCCAGCAGGGGAGAAAACACTGAAGCTTTCTTT
CASRGENTEAFF
>-|TRBV25-1|TRBJ2-6|-
TGTGCCAGCAGTGACAGGGGAATTGCTGGGGCCAACGTCCTGACTTTC
CASSDRGIAGANVLTF
>-|TRBV23-1|TRBJ2-7|-
TGCGCCAGCAGTACTAGCTGTGGAGGAATGTACGAGCAGTACTTC
CASSTSCGGMYEQYF
>TRBD1|TRBV3-1/TRBV3-2|TRBJ1-5|-
TGTGCCAGCAGCTTGGACAGGGGGGATCAGCCCCAGCATTTT
CASSLDRGDQPQHF
>TRBD1|TRBV11-2|TRBJ2-7|-
TGTGCCAGCAGTTATAGGGACAGCGCATCCTACGAGCAGTACTTC
CASSYRDSASYEQYF
>-|TRBV11-3|TRBJ2-2|-
TGTGCCAGCAGCTTCGGGACTGAGGAGCTGTTTTTT
CASSFGTEELFF
>-|TRBV14|TRBJ1-1|-
TGTGCCAGCAGCCAAAACCAGGGTGGCACTGAAGCTTTCTTT
CASSQNQGGTEAFF
>-|TRBV12-5|TRBJ1-1|-
TGTGCTAGTGGTTTGGTACTTTCTGGGGAGGGGACTGAAGCTTTCTTT
CASGLVLSGEGTEAFF
>TRBD2|TRBV4-2|TRBJ2-3|-
TGTGCCAGCAGCCGGAGTAGCGGGGGGGCCATAGATACGCAGTATTTT
CASSRSSGGAIDTQYF
>-|TRBV6-1|TRBJ1-3|-
TGTGCCAGCAGTGAGGACACCAGAATAACTGGAAACACCATATATTTT
CASSEDTRITGNTIYF
>TRBD1|TRBV24-1|TRBJ1-5|-
TGTGCCACCAGTGGACAGGGAAATAATCAGCCCCAGCATTTT
CATSGQGNNQPQHF
>TRBD1|TRBV5-1|TRBJ1-4|-
TGCGCCAGCAGCTTGTGGGACAGGGATGAAAAACTGTTTTTT
CASSLWDRDEKLFF
>TRBD1|TRBV12-5|TRBJ2-3|-
TGTGCTAGTGGTTCCGGACAGGTTCTGACAGATACGCAGTATTTT
CASGSGQVLTDTQYF
>TRBD2|TRBV7-8|TRBJ2-1|-
TGTGCCAGCACGAGAGCGGGGGGACTTAGCTCCTACAATGAGCAGTTCTTC
CASTRAGGLSSYNEQFF
>TRBD1|TRBV30|TRBJ2-2|-
TGTGCCTGGAGGGGGACAGGGGGGACCGGGGAGCTGTTTTTT
CAWRGTGGTGELFF
>-|TRBV18|TRBJ1-1|-
TGTGCCAGCTCACCCGTCAGGTCTAACACTGAAGCTTTCTTT
CASSPVRSNTEAFF
>-|TRBV7-9|TRBJ2-1|-
TGTGCCAGCAGCGTTCATATCCAGGGGAACAATGAGCAGTTCTTC
CASSVHIQGNNEQFF
>TRBD1|TRBV27|TRBJ2-5|few
TGTGCCAGCAGTTTAGCGACAGGGGGGGTAGTGACCCAGTACTTC
CASSLATGGVVTQYF